The 8 T cell receptor beta chains listed next were all sequenced from one sample in a study of OX40 agonist ivuxolimab in advanced cancers. Libraries were prepared through the immunoSEQ multiplex PCR assay. TCRdb took over this immuneACCESS table, retaining in-frame rearrangements with V and J assigned. Such tables are incomplete; in checked studies, under half of the missing clones stem from an unresolved V gene, and the remainder is unexplained. Within this sample are about 76,000 clones, with roughly 85% of them counted one time only. The top ten clones comprise under 3.5% of the sample. This material consisted of CD4+ or CD8+ T cells sorted from blood, taken in a trial of the OX40 agonist ivuxolimab. Source of these receptors: an adult with an advanced solid tumor such as melanoma, head and neck, liver or kidney cancer.

The chain links TRBV27 to TRBJ1-1; TRBD1 aligns across 8 bases. The germline CDR1 and CDR2 sequences are MNHEY and SMNVEV (reference sequence). The CDR3 consists of 16 residues. V trimming: 3 bases; J trimming: 2 bases; junction bases outside the gene matches: 8. The CDR3 spells CASSFGGRGPNTEAFF. For the CDR3, the DNA is TGTGCCAGCAGTTTTGGCGGCAGGGGGCCCAACACTGAAGCTTTCTTT.

The chain employs TRBV11-1 and TRBJ2-6; no clear D gene. V shed 5 bases and J shed 2 bases, with 10 bases lying between them. This CDR3 is built from 15 residues. CDR1 and CDR2 (germline): SGHAT, FQDESV (reference sequence). CDR3 loop: CASSIWEAGANVLTF. DNA for the CDR3: TGTGCCAGCAGCATCTGGGAAGCTGGGGCCAACGTCCTGACTTTC.

The chain employs TRBV6-5 and TRBJ1-1; unclear D gene. The germline CDR1 and CDR2 sequences are MNHEY and SVGAGI. V lost 7 bases, J lost 0 bases, and 12 bases lay in between. The CDR3 has 14 residues. This CDR3 is CASINTAVNTEAFF. CDR3 DNA sequence: TGTGCCAGCATTAACACGGCGGTGAACACTGAAGCTTTCTTT.

J is TRBJ2-5 and V is TRBV6-5, with D perhaps matching TRBD2 (5 bases). Trimming pared 10 bases from V and 5 bases from J, leaving 14 bases between. The CDR3 runs 12 residues. Germline V CDR1 and CDR2: MNHEY, SVGAGI. In nucleotides, the CDR3 is TGTGCCACCACTAGTTTTAGGGAGACCCAGTACTTC. As protein: CATTSFRETQYF.

This chain joins TRBV6-5 and TRBJ1-3; no definite D call. Deletions cut 5 bases from V and 0 bases from J, with 11 bases between. The CDR3 covers 15 residues. Germline V gives CDR1 MNHEY, CDR2 SVGAGI. Here the CDR3 DNA reads TGTGCCAGCAGTGTATTAGCTATCTCTGGAAACACCATATATTTT. It yields the protein CASSVLAISGNTIYF.

This rearrangement joins TRBV28 to TRBJ1-1; TRBD1 might be the D (5 bases). V lost 4 bases, J lost 0 bases, and 18 bases lay in between. Germline CDR1 and CDR2: MDHEN and SYDVKM. The CDR3 extends over 17 amino acids. The CDR3 loop is CASSWGLGGFMNTEAFF. DNA for the CDR3: TGTGCCAGCAGTTGGGGCCTGGGAGGATTCATGAACACTGAAGCTTTCTTT.

V and J are TRBV28 and TRBJ1-6, with TRBD1 matching over 8 bases. After removal of 3 bases from V and 6 bases from J, the junction contained 7 bases not matched to a gene. The CDR3 is 16 residues long. The germline V gene has CDR1 MDHEN and CDR2 SYDVKM. This chain's CDR3 is CASSFRRGQANSPLHF. In DNA form, the CDR3 reads TGTGCCAGCAGTTTCCGCAGGGGGCAAGCTAATTCACCCCTCCACTTT.

This sequence joins TRBV10-3 and TRBJ2-4, with D perhaps TRBD1 (5 bases). Germline lookup yields CDR1 ENHRY and CDR2 SYGVKD. This CDR3 has 16 amino acids. V was cut by 4 bases and J by 8 bases, with 21 bases left in between. The CDR3 here is CAISVGKGFKMDIQYF. In nucleotides, the CDR3 is TGTGCCATCAGTGTGGGGAAGGGGTTTAAAATGGACATTCAGTACTTC.